Sequencing of this TCR beta chain was carried out in a study of OX40 agonist ivuxolimab in advanced cancers. For the study at large: The dose-escalation group included hepatocellular carcinoma, melanoma, renal cell carcinoma and head and neck cancer.

The method was immunoSEQ multiplex PCR; TCRdb's version includes in-frame clones alone and lacks a portion of them. Of fewer than 40,000 clones listed, 75% to 90% are singletons. Autoimmune disease history or systemic immunosuppression excluded patients. Germline assignment: CDR1 LGHNT and CDR2 FRNRAP. The V end was cut by 6 bases, the J end by 4 bases, with 10 bases between. The CDR3 totals 13 residues. The chain combines TRBV12-5 with TRBJ2-1; TRBD2 might be the D (5 bases). This sequence was found in an adult with an advanced solid tumor such as melanoma, head and neck, liver or kidney cancer. The sequencing here drew on CD4+ or CD8+ T cells sorted from blood, taken in a trial of the OX40 agonist ivuxolimab. Here the CDR3 DNA reads TGTGCTAGTGGCTACGGGGTATACAATGAGCAGTTCTTC. The encoded protein is CASGYGVYNEQFF.